Presented here are 22 T cell receptor beta chains from one specimen sequenced in a study of molecular identifiers for immune sequencing clone quantification (dated by TCRdb to 2017 to 2018). Library construction relied on PCR. Instrument used: Illumina MiSeq. In-frame beta chains were kept once TCRdb had trimmed the public reads at Q25 with fastp and called clones with MiXCR. A single entry per CDR3 protein holds the most common genes and DNA from its merged rows. The table for this sample lists 37,000 or so distinct CDR3 sequences; roughly 18% of them were counted only once. The ten largest clonotypes hold over 6% of the sample. The sample taken for sequencing was naive CD8+ T cells from blood, with Jurkat cell RNA spiked in. The label giving this sample's cell subset or site can be read as: FACS-sorted CD8+CD4-CCR7+CD45RA+ naive T cells. The receptors derive from a human donor in good health. Some libraries in this study had Jurkat cell RNA spiked in.

This clonotype has at least ten counts. The genes are TRBV27 and TRBJ2-5; 10 nucleotides match TRBD2. V lost 4 bases, J lost 0 bases, and 8 bases stayed unmatched. The CDR3 consists of 17 residues. CDR1 and CDR2 (germline): MNHEY, SMNVEV (reference sequence). The CDR3 region has the DNA TGTGCCAGCAGTTCCCTAGCGGGAGTCCAGTACCAAGAGACCCAGTACTTC. Translation gives CASSSLAGVQYQETQYF.

The chain has TRBV19 and TRBJ1-4; tentatively, D is TRBD1 (6 bases). Per germline, CDR1 LNHDA and CDR2 SQIVND (reference sequence). The CDR3 spans 14 residues. V was trimmed by 8 bases and J by 5 bases, leaving 15 bases between them. The CDR3 DNA follows: TGTGCCAGTGGCAACAGGGCTTGGAATGAAAAACTGTTTTTT. As protein: CASGNRAWNEKLFF.

A remark on this clonotype: A much larger clone sits a single nucleotide away, making a read error possible. V gene TRBV10-2 combines with J gene TRBJ2-7; no clear D. Trimming cost V 3 bases and J 2 bases, with 14 bases left between them. Germline V lookup: CDR1 WSHSY, CDR2 SAAADI. The CDR3 length is 15 residues. CDR3 residues: CASSDRSPGAYEQYF. The CDR3 nucleotides are TGCGCCAGCAGTGATCGGTCCCCTGGGGCCTACGAGCAGTACTTC.

On this clonotype: A clone one base away is much larger, so this may be a read error. V gene TRBV24-1 combines with J gene TRBJ2-2, with D maybe TRBD1 (6 bases). Trimming left V 9 bases short and J 5 bases short, with 18 bases between. The germline CDR1 and CDR2 sequences are KGHDR and SFDVKD. This CDR3 region has 15 residues. CDR3 region: CATEDDWGLTGELFF. The DNA of the CDR3 is TGTGCCACCGAAGATGATTGGGGGCTGACCGGGGAGCTGTTTTTT.

This clonotype has ten or more counts. V and J are TRBV5-6 and TRBJ2-2; 7 nucleotides line up with TRBD1. Germline V lookup: CDR1 SGHDT, CDR2 YYEEEE. V lost 5 bases, J lost 7 bases, and 11 bases stayed unmatched. The CDR3 runs to 15 residues. The CDR3 DNA reads TGTGCCAGCAGACCCGACAGGGAAGGTTTCGGGGAGCTGTTTTTT. Translation: CASRPDREGFGELFF. Variable domain in full (rest from reference TRBV5-6 and TRBJ2-2): DAGVTQSPTHLIKTRGQQVTLRCSPKSGHDTVSWYQQALGQGPQFIFQYYEEEERQRGNFPDRFSGHQFPNYSSELNVNALLLGDSALYLCASRPDREGFGELFFGEGSRLTVL.

The chain joins TRBV19 to TRBJ2-1; TRBD2 aligns across 12 bases. This CDR3 is 14 amino acids long. With 8 bases clipped from V and 8 bases from J, the junction kept 7 bases outside the gene matches. Germline lookup yields CDR1 LNHDA and CDR2 SQIVND (reference sequence). CDR3 protein: CASPTSGSKDEQFF. DNA of the CDR3: TGTGCCAGTCCGACTAGCGGGAGTAAGGATGAGCAGTTCTTC.

This clonotype occurred once. V is TRBV7-9 and J is TRBJ2-3; TRBD1 matches at 11 bases. Germline loops: CDR1 SEHNR, CDR2 FQNEAQ (reference sequence). V lost 7 bases, J lost 4 bases, and 7 bases stayed unmatched. This CDR3 has 15 residues. The CDR3 bases are TGTGCCAGCAATCTCCGGGACAGGGGGTCAGATACGCAGTATTTT. Encoded protein: CASNLRDRGSDTQYF. Together with reference TRBV7-9 and TRBJ2-3, the CDR3 gives the full variable domain: DTGVSQNPRHKITKRGQNVTFRCDPISEHNRLYWYRQTLGQGPEFLTYFQNEAQLEKSRLLSDRFSAERPKGSFSTLEIQRTEQGDSAMYLCASNLRDRGSDTQYFGPGTRLTVL.

The chain is built from TRBV23-1 and TRBJ2-2; 7 nucleotides match TRBD2. TRBV23-1 carries the ORF label, with uncertain function. This CDR3 has 15 residues. V dropped 2 bases and J dropped 5; count of bases not matched to a gene: 5. The CDR3 is CASSQAGVTTGELFF. The CDR3 DNA follows: TGCGCCAGCAGTCAAGCGGGGGTTACGACCGGGGAGCTGTTTTTT.

A remark on this clonotype: A read error is possible here, since a much larger clone lies one base away. The chain links TRBV7-2 to TRBJ2-7; a possible D gene is TRBD2 (6 bases). Looked up from germline, CDR1 is SGHTA and CDR2 is FQGNSA. This CDR3 has 14 residues. The CDR3 here is CAGSLGGTSYEQYF. As DNA, the CDR3 is TGTGCCGGCAGCTTAGGAGGGACCTCCTACGAGCAGTACTTC.

In its sample, this clonotype was seen many times. The rearrangement joins TRBV7-9 to TRBJ2-7, with 9 bases matching TRBD1. Trimming at V came to 4 bases and at J to 3 bases, leaving 7 bases not matched to a gene. The CDR3 covers 15 residues. Per germline, CDR1 SEHNR and CDR2 FQNEAQ (reference sequence). This chain's CDR3 is CASSWGQGGNYEQYF. The CDR3 bases are TGTGCCAGCAGCTGGGGACAGGGAGGGAACTACGAGCAGTACTTC.

This clonotype was detected many times. J is TRBJ2-7 and V is TRBV4-3; D might be TRBD1 (6 bases). V lost 0 bases and J 3 bases, leaving 9 bases between the germline ends. Per the germline V gene, CDR1 is LGHNA and CDR2 is YSLEER. The CDR3 contains 14 residues. CDR3 residues: CASSQDPTGYEQYF. The DNA for the CDR3 is TGCGCCAGCAGCCAAGACCCGACAGGCTACGAGCAGTACTTC.

This clonotype was detected ten times or more. This chain connects TRBV28 to TRBJ1-5; D is unresolved. This CDR3 region has 14 residues. Trimming shortened V by 1 base and J by 8 bases, and 12 bases separated the two germline ends. CDR1 and CDR2 (germline): MDHEN, SYDVKM. CDR3: CASSLYGNHEPQHF. CDR3 in DNA: TGTGCCAGCAGTTTATACGGAAATCATGAGCCCCAGCATTTT. Full variable domain (missing parts from reference TRBV28 and TRBJ1-5): DVKVTQSSRYLVKRTGEKVFLECVQDMDHENMFWYRQDPGLGLRLIYFSYDVKMKEKGDIPEGYSVSREKKERFSLILESASTNQTSMYLCASSLYGNHEPQHFGDGTRLSIL.

Many counts were recorded for this clonotype. The chain couples TRBV28 to TRBJ2-1, with TRBD2 identical over 10 bases. The CDR3 sequence is 15 residues long. Trimming took 4 bases from V and 9 from J; bases not matched to a gene: 9. The germline V gene encodes CDR1 MDHEN and CDR2 SYDVKM. The CDR3 DNA is TGTGCCAGCAGTTCGGGGAGCGGGAGGGCGAGTGAGCAGTTCTTC. Protein: CASSSGSGRASEQFF. Full variable domain (rest looked up from reference TRBV28 and TRBJ2-1): DVKVTQSSRYLVKRTGEKVFLECVQDMDHENMFWYRQDPGLGLRLIYFSYDVKMKEKGDIPEGYSVSREKKERFSLILESASTNQTSMYLCASSSGSGRASEQFFGPGTRLTVL.

V is TRBV20-1 and J is TRBJ2-7, with a weak D call TRBD2 (5 bases). The CDR3 consists of 15 residues. The germline V and J ends were trimmed by 2 bases and 1 base, with 15 bases remaining between them. CDR1 and CDR2 from the germline V gene are DFQATT and SNEGSKA (reference sequence). The CDR3 loop reads CSARKAEVPSYEQYF. CDR3 coding DNA: TGCAGTGCTAGAAAGGCGGAGGTACCTTCCTACGAGCAGTACTTC.

This clonotype was detected many times. The J gene is TRBJ1-5, the V gene TRBV12-3 or TRBV12-4; D is perhaps TRBD1 (5 bases). The CDR3 has 12 residues. Trimming took off 7 bases at V and 6 bases at J, with 10 bases between the two ends. CDR3 protein: CASTWGVQPQHF. CDR3 nucleotide sequence: TGTGCCAGCACCTGGGGCGTTCAGCCCCAGCATTTT.

This clonotype was counted ten times or more. The J gene is TRBJ2-7, the V gene TRBV27; 10 bases match TRBD2. This CDR3 contains 13 residues. Germline loops: CDR1 MNHEY, CDR2 SMNVEV (reference sequence). V dropped 10 bases and J dropped 6; count of bases not matched to a gene: 9. The CDR3 here is CATALAGEGEQYF. CDR3 nucleotides: TGTGCCACCGCCCTAGCGGGAGAGGGCGAGCAGTACTTC.

This clonotype was counted ten times or more. V usage is TRBV20-1 and J usage is TRBJ2-5, with a possible D match to TRBD1 (5 bases). The CDR3 runs 12 residues. The ends were cut back, 4 bases at V and 5 bases at J, with 11 bases in the middle. The germline V gene encodes CDR1 DFQATT and CDR2 SNEGSKA (reference sequence). The CDR3 DNA reads as TGCAGTGCTACTCAGGGTATGGAGACCCAGTACTTC. Translating gives CSATQGMETQYF.

In this sample, this clonotype turned up many times. This chain connects TRBV20-1 to TRBJ1-2; no firm D call. The CDR3 consists of 13 residues. CDR1 and CDR2 from the germline V gene are DFQATT and SNEGSKA (reference sequence). V gave up 2 bases and J gave up 2 bases, with 9 bases separating them. The CDR3 sequence is CSARNTANYGYTF. As DNA, the CDR3 is TGCAGTGCTAGAAACACAGCGAACTATGGCTACACCTTC.

The table lists this clonotype with many counts. V is TRBV7-9 and J is TRBJ2-7, with TRBD1 as a possible D gene (5 bases). V was clipped by 8 bases and J by 3 bases, with 11 bases between them. The germline CDR1 and CDR2 sequences are SEHNR and FQNEAQ (reference sequence). This CDR3 region has 12 residues. The CDR3 loop is CASSAGYYEQYF. Written as DNA, the CDR3 is TGTGCCAGCTCGGCAGGGTACTACGAGCAGTACTTC.

At least ten counts were recorded for this clonotype. This chain connects TRBV10-3 to TRBJ2-3; D unclear. Germline V CDR1 and CDR2: ENHRY, SYGVKD. The CDR3 extends over 15 amino acids. The V gene lost 10 bases and the J gene lost 1 base, with 18 bases spanning the gap. CDR3 nucleotides: TGTGCCACCACCTCCGTCCCGGTCGGCACAGATACGCAGTATTTT. It codes for CATTSVPVGTDTQYF.

This clonotype was seen more than once but under ten times. The rearrangement uses TRBV14 and TRBJ2-1; 7 bases align to TRBD2. CDR3 size: 16 residues. Trimming at V came to 1 base and at J to 4 bases, leaving 7 bases not matched to a gene. Germline V gives CDR1 SGHDN, CDR2 FVKESK. CDR3 in DNA: TGTGCCAGCAGCCAAGCCCCCTGGGGGGGTTACAATGAGCAGTTCTTC. Its translation is CASSQAPWGGYNEQFF.

This clonotype turned up a few times. The rearrangement joins TRBV27 to TRBJ2-7; TRBD1 or TRBD2 may be the D gene (5 bases each). Per germline, CDR1 MNHEY and CDR2 SMNVEV (reference sequence). This CDR3 comprises 13 residues. The V and J ends lost 4 bases and 2 bases respectively, with 9 bases between them. Written as DNA, the CDR3 is TGTGCCAGCAGTTCGAGGGGCCCCTACGAGCAGTACTTC. The encoded protein is CASSSRGPYEQYF.